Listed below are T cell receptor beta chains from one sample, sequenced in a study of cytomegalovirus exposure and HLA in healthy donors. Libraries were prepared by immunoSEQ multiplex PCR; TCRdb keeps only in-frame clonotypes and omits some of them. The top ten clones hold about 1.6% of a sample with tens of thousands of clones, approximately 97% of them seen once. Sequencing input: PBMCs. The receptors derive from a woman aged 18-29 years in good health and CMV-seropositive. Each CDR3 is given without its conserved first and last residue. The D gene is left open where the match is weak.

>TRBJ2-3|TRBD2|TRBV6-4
ASSDSSSGASTDTQY
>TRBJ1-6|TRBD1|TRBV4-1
ASSQRDRNSPLH
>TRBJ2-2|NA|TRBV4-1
ASSQELPTGELF
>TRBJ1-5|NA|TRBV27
ASSPGQNYQPQH
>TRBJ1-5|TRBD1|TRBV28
ASSPETGGLVVQPQH
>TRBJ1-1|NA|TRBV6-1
ASRGVGGGSTEAF
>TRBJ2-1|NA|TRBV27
ASSLAGSDRAEQF
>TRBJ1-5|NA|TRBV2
ASSGGTDYQPQH
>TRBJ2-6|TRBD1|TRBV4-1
ASSVGQNANVLT
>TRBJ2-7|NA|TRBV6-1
ASSGVDSHEQY
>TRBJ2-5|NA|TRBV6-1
ASSDLGVGETQY
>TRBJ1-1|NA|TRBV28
ASSFERGLGTEAF
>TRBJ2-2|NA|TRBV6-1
ASSDSVGELF
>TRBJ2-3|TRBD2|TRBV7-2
ASSNRLAGGPDTQY
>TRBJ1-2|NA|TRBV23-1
ASSSPPSYGYT
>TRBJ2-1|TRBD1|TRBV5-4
ASSPKTGGNEQF
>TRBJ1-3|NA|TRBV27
ASQGRSGNTIY
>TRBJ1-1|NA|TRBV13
ASSTGNTEAF
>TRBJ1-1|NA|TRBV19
ASSIGRDTEAF
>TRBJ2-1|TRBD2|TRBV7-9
ASSLVRSSGRAHEQF
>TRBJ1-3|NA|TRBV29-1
SVEGGTGAGNTIY
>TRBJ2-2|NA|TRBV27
ATHRRGGQNTGELF
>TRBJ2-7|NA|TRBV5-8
ASSQARETYEQY
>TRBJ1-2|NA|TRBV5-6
ASSDRLLGEI
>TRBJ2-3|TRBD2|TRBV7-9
ASSLGGTSWDTQY